These 19 T cell receptor beta chains originate from one sample sequenced in a study of shared clonotypes between healthy human individuals. The repertoire was sequenced with immunoSEQ multiplex PCR; TCRdb's copy has only in-frame clones and lacks some. The repertoire includes millions of clones, 85% to 95% of them detected once, and over 0.12% sits in the top ten. Sequencing was carried out using naive CD4+ T cells sorted from blood. Subset given: CD45RA+ positively selected. The receptors here all came from a man between 18 and 29 years old in good health.

The CDR3 protein is CASSLSRLERGPYF. Here the CDR3 DNA reads TGTGCCAGCAGCCTAAGTCGACTAGAGCGGGGCCCGTACTTC. This chain links TRBV28 with TRBJ2-5; the match to TRBD2 covers 7 bases. After removal of 6 bases from V and 13 bases from J, the junction contained 17 bases not matched to a gene. The germline V gene has CDR1 MDHEN and CDR2 SYDVKM. The CDR3 totals 14 residues.

V usage is TRBV6-1 and J usage is TRBJ1-1; TRBD1 might be the D (5 bases). V shed 8 bases and J shed 3 bases, with 10 bases lying between them. CDR1 and CDR2 from the germline V gene are MNHNS and SASEGT. CDR3 length: 12 amino acids. For the CDR3, the DNA is TGTGCCAGCCTAAGGGGACACACTGAAGCTTTCTTT. It encodes CASLRGHTEAFF.

This chain links TRBV5-6 with TRBJ1-2; a weak D match, TRBD1 (5 bases). V was pared by 0 bases and J by 5 bases, with 17 bases between. Germline V gene lookup returns CDR1 SGHDT and CDR2 YYEEEE. The CDR3 has 16 amino acids. In nucleotides, the CDR3 is TGTGCCAGCAGCTTGGTAGGGTCAGGGAGGTGGTATGGCTACACCTTC. This sequence encodes CASSLVGSGRWYGYTF.

The genes are TRBV9 and TRBJ1-4; D is possibly TRBD1 (6 bases). The germline V gene encodes CDR1 SGDLS and CDR2 YYNGEE. This CDR3 contains 15 residues. V lost 6 bases and J lost 8, with 20 bases in between. The CDR3 DNA reads TGTGCCAGCACACAATTTGCAGGGGCAGGGGAAAAACTGTTTTTT. Protein product: CASTQFAGAGEKLFF.

The V and J genes are TRBV19 and TRBJ2-3, with TRBD1 matching 8 bases. Germline CDR1 and CDR2: LNHDA and SQIVND (reference sequence). The CDR3 sequence is 15 residues long. The junction had 10 bases not matched to a gene; V was cut back by 7 bases and J by 4 bases. The DNA of the CDR3 is TGTGCCAGTACCGACGGACAGGGTCATCCAGATACGCAGTATTTT. As protein: CASTDGQGHPDTQYF.

CDR3 DNA: TGTGCCAGCAGCGGCCGGGACAGGGTATGGCACGAGCAGTACTTC. Its translation is CASSGRDRVWHEQYF. V and J are TRBV5-6 and TRBJ2-7; 9 bases are shared with TRBD1. The V and J ends lost 4 bases and 5 bases, in that order; junction bases with no gene match: 10. CDR1 and CDR2 from the germline V gene are SGHDT and YYEEEE. The CDR3 length is 15 residues.

V gene TRBV6-1 combines with J gene TRBJ1-2; D remains ambiguous. The germline V gene encodes CDR1 MNHNS and CDR2 SASEGT. V was clipped by 4 bases and J by 2 bases, with 11 bases between them. This CDR3 has 14 amino acids. The CDR3 sequence is CASSGDGMNYGYTF. CDR3 bases: TGTGCCAGCAGTGGCGACGGTATGAACTATGGCTACACCTTC.

The chain is built from TRBV2 and TRBJ2-3; 9 bases map to TRBD1. The germline CDR1 and CDR2 sequences are SNHLY and FYNNEI. The V gene end was trimmed by 6 bases and the J gene end by 0 bases; junction bases not matched to a gene: 4. The CDR3 length is 15 residues. Here the CDR3 DNA reads TGTGCCAGCAGGCTGACAGGGGGTAGCACAGATACGCAGTATTTT. This gives the protein CASRLTGGSTDTQYF. The full variable domain, its missing parts supplied by reference TRBV2 and TRBJ2-3, is EPEVTQTPSHQVTQMGQEVILRCVPISNHLYFYWYRQILGQKVEFLVSFYNNEISEKSEIFDDQFSVERPDGSNFTLKIRSTKLEDSAMYFCASRLTGGSTDTQYFGPGTRLTVL.

The V gene is TRBV6-6, the J gene TRBJ2-7; unclear D gene. The germline V gene has CDR1 MNHNY and CDR2 SVGAGI (reference sequence). V lost 2 bases, J lost 2 bases, and 13 bases lay in between. CDR3 size: 15 residues. This CDR3 is CASSYTPDVAYEQYF. For the CDR3, the DNA is TGTGCCAGCAGTTACACTCCGGACGTCGCCTACGAGCAGTACTTC.

The genes are TRBV5-8 and TRBJ1-2; D remains ambiguous. Germline lookup yields CDR1 SGHTS and CDR2 YDEGEE. CDR3 length equals 14 residues. Trimming shortened V by 4 bases and J by 0 bases, and 10 bases separated the two germline ends. Here the CDR3 reads CASSQDPTNYGYTF. For the CDR3, the DNA is TGTGCCAGCAGCCAAGACCCCACTAACTATGGCTACACCTTC.

V and J are TRBV5-4 and TRBJ1-1; TRBD1 is a possible D gene (6 bases). V was cut by 10 bases and J by 4 bases, with 23 bases left in between. The CDR3 is 15 amino acids. From germline, CDR1 is SGHNT and CDR2 YYREEE (reference sequence). CDR3 sequence (DNA): TGTGCCCTCTTCAGCAAAACAGGGCCCAGCACTGAAGCTTTCTTT. Translated, it gives CALFSKTGPSTEAFF.

This clone has more than one count but fewer than ten. The chain employs TRBV19 and TRBJ2-7, with no clear D. CDR1 is LNHDA and CDR2 is SQIVND in the germline V gene (reference sequence). The CDR3 sequence is 13 residues long. V was clipped by 9 bases and J by 2 bases, with 14 bases between them. CDR3 DNA: TGTGCCAGCTCCGGGTCAACGGCCTACGAGCAGTACTTC. It is translated as CASSGSTAYEQYF.

CDR3 in amino acids: CASSQGRENTGELFF. CDR3 bases: TGTGCCAGCAGCCAAGGACGGGAGAACACCGGGGAGCTGTTTTTT. The J gene is TRBJ2-2, the V gene TRBV27, with a possible D match to TRBD2 (5 bases). V was shortened by 6 bases and J by 1 base, with 12 bases between the two germline ends. CDR3 length equals 15 residues. The germline V gene encodes CDR1 MNHEY and CDR2 SMNVEV (reference sequence).

The J gene is TRBJ2-1, the V gene TRBV27, with D unresolved. Trimming took off 5 bases at V and 6 bases at J, with 14 bases between the two ends. The V gene's germline CDR1 is MNHEY and CDR2 SMNVEV (reference sequence). CDR3 size: 14 residues. This chain's CDR3 is CASSPLGVVNEQFF. The CDR3 DNA follows: TGTGCCAGCAGTCCCCTTGGCGTGGTCAATGAGCAGTTCTTC.

The gene calls are TRBV7-9 and TRBJ2-1; 11 bases align to TRBD2. Looked up from germline, CDR1 is SEHNR and CDR2 is FQNEAQ (reference sequence). The CDR3 is 15 amino acids. Trimming removed 5 bases from V and 3 bases from J; junction bases left unmatched: 3. The CDR3 is CASSRGTSGYNEQFF. The CDR3 DNA follows: TGTGCCAGCAGCCGCGGGACTAGCGGCTACAATGAGCAGTTCTTC.

V and J are TRBV6-1 and TRBJ2-3; 8 bases align to TRBD1. The CDR3 contains 15 residues. J was trimmed by 0 bases and V by 4 bases; bases with no gene match: 3. Germline CDR1 reads MNHNS; CDR2 reads SASEGT. Here the CDR3 DNA reads TGTGCCAGCAGTGGGACAGGGTTCAGCACAGATACGCAGTATTTT. It yields the protein CASSGTGFSTDTQYF.

The chain joins TRBV28 to TRBJ2-7, with 8 bases identical to TRBD2. CDR1 is MDHEN, CDR2 SYDVKM, per germline. The junction had 10 bases not matched to a gene; V was cut back by 3 bases and J by 0 bases. The CDR3 is 17 residues long. CDR3 sequence: CASSLGPGAGASYEQYF. CDR3 in DNA: TGTGCCAGCAGTTTGGGGCCGGGAGCGGGGGCCTCCTACGAGCAGTACTTC.

The chain joins TRBV6-6 to TRBJ1-2; no clear D. In germline, CDR1 is MNHNY, CDR2 SVGAGI (reference sequence). Trimming took 0 bases from V and 0 from J, leaving 5 bases between them. The CDR3 length is 14 residues. CDR3 in amino acids: CASSYSVSNYGYTF. For the CDR3, the DNA is TGTGCCAGCAGTTACTCCGTTTCTAACTATGGCTACACCTTC.

The CDR3 loop is CASRNLGSAIQYF. The CDR3 DNA reads as TGTGCCAGTAGAAATCTAGGTTCTGCCATTCAGTACTTC. The gene calls are TRBV19 and TRBJ2-4; no firm D call. Germline V gene sequence: CDR1 LNHDA, CDR2 SQIVND (reference sequence). The V gene lost 6 bases and the J gene lost 9 bases, with 15 bases spanning the gap. This CDR3 spans 13 amino acids.